The text below deals with one T cell receptor (beta chain). Relative to the germline gene, one junction end is altered; a read error may explain this. Sampled 1 year posttransplant, controls received myeloablative marrow transplants, methotrexate and a calcineurin inhibitor. Generated by immunoSEQ multiplex PCR, the TCRdb table keeps only in-frame clones and is missing some. The sample has 9,000 to 15,000 clones, approximately 81% seen once. Per the germline V gene, CDR1 is SGHRS and CDR2 is YFSETQ. The CDR3 covers 14 residues. This specimen comes from a study of T cells after posttransplantation cyclophosphamide.

Sequenced material: PBMCs, taken around 350 days after allogeneic stem cell transplant with calcineurin inhibitor and methotrexate. The chain carries TRBV5-1 and TRBJ1-2, with a tentative D call TRBD1 (5 bases). The receptor comes from a male patient in his thirties who received an allogeneic stem cell transplant from an unrelated donor, was CMV-positive, and had acute GVHD only. Some of the T cells might come from the graft donor. As DNA, the CDR3 is TGCGCCAGCAGTTTGGACGGGGGAAACTATGGCTACACCTTC. It is translated as CASSLDGGNYGYTF.